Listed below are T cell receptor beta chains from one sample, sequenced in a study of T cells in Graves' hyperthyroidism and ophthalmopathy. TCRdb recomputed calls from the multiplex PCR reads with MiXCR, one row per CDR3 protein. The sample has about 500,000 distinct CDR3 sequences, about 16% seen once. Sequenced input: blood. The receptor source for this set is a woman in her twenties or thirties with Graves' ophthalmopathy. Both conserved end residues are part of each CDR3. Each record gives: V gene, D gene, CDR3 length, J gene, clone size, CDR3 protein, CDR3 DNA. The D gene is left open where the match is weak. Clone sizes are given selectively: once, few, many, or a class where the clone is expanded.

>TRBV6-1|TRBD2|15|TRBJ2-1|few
CASSLFSGLANEQFF
TGTGCCAGCAGTTTATTTTCGGGACTAGCTAATGAGCAGTTCTTC
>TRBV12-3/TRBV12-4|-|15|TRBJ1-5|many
CASSPSGRDNQPQHF
TGTGCCAGCAGCCCCTCGGGCAGAGACAATCAGCCCCAGCATTTT
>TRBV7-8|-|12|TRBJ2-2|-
CASSLFSRELFF
TGTGCCAGCAGCTTATTTTCTCGGGAGCTGTTTTTT
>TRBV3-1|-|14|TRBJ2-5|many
CASSQNVGQETQYF
TGTGCCAGCAGCCAAAACGTGGGGCAAGAGACCCAGTACTTC
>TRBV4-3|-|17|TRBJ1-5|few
CASSQDKLGVSNQPQHF
TGCGCCAGCAGCCAAGATAAACTAGGAGTTAGCAATCAGCCCCAGCATTTT
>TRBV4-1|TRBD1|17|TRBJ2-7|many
CASSQAISDRERNEQYF
TGCGCCAGCAGCCAGGCAATTTCGGACAGGGAAAGGAACGAGCAGTACTTC
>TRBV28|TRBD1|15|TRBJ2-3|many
CASSRLQGDSDTQYF
TGTGCCAGCAGTAGATTACAGGGGGACTCAGATACGCAGTATTTT
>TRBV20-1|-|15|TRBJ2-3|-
CSASYRVVRTDTQYF
TGCAGTGCTAGCTACAGGGTTGTGAGGACAGATACGCAGTATTTT
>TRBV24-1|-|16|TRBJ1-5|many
CATSDNLRGTNQPQHF
TGTGCCACCAGTGATAACCTGAGGGGGACGAATCAGCCCCAGCATTTT
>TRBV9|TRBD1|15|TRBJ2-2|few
CASSVGQINTGELFF
TGTGCCAGCAGCGTGGGACAGATTAACACCGGGGAGCTGTTTTTT
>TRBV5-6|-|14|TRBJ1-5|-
CASTIEGSNQPQHF
TGTGCCAGCACAATCGAGGGCTCAAATCAGCCCCAGCATTTT
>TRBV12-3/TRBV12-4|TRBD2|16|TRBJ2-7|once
CASSFYSGYSSYEQYF
TGTGCCAGCAGTTTTTATAGCGGGTATAGCTCCTACGAGCAGTACTTC
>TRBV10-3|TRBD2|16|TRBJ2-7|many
CAISEYGTSGMYEQYF
TGTGCCATCAGTGAGTATGGGACTAGCGGGATGTACGAGCAGTACTTC
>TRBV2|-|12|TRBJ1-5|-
CASSLTRPDQHF
TGTGCCAGCAGTCTTACACGGCCGGATCAGCATTTT
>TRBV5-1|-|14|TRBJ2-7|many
CASSLDPGIYEQYF
TGCGCCAGCAGCTTGGACCCGGGGATCTACGAGCAGTACTTC
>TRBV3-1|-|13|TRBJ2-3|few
CASSQLNTDMQYF
TGTGCCAGCAGCCAACTTAACACAGATATGCAGTATTTT
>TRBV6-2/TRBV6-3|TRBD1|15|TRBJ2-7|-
CASSYAGQVSYEQYF
TGTGCCAGCAGTTACGCGGGACAGGTGTCCTACGAGCAGTACTTC
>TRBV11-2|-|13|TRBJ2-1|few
CASSLGPADEQFF
TGTGCCAGCAGCTTAGGTCCGGCTGACGAGCAGTTCTTC
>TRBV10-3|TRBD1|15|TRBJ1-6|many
CAISESGQGNSPLHF
TGTGCCATCAGTGAGTCGGGACAGGGGAATTCACCCCTCCACTTT
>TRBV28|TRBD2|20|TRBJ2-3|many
CASSPPGLAGVSFSTDTQYF
TGTGCCAGCAGTCCTCCGGGACTAGCGGGAGTTTCTTTTAGCACAGATACGCAGTATTTT
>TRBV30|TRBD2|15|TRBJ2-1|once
CAWKFTSGRSNEQFF
TGTGCCTGGAAGTTCACTAGCGGGAGGTCCAATGAGCAGTTCTTC
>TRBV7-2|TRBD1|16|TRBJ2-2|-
CASSFPGTVVAGELFF
TGTGCCAGCAGCTTCCCCGGGACAGTGGTGGCCGGGGAGCTGTTTTTT
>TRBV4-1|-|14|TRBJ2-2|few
CASSRDTNTGELFF
TGCGCCAGCAGCCGGGACACGAACACCGGGGAGCTGTTTTTT
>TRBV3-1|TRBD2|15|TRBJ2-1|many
CASTRLAYSYNEQFF
TGTGCCAGCACCAGACTAGCGTACTCCTACAATGAGCAGTTCTTC
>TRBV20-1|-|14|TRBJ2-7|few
CSATDRDFTYEQYF
TGCAGTGCAACCGACCGGGACTTTACCTACGAGCAGTACTTC
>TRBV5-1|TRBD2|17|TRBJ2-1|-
CASSSASGGGFHNEQFF
TGCGCCAGCAGCTCGGCTTCGGGGGGAGGATTCCACAATGAGCAGTTCTTC